The T cell receptor beta chain described here comes from a study of cytomegalovirus exposure and HLA in healthy donors. Whole-study results and caveats: The study put roughly 160 TCR beta chains on its list as cytomegalovirus-associated.

This clone was counted a few times. Its cognate antigen is unknown. With 60 Vbeta and 13 Jbeta primers, the PCR was carried out. Using immunoSEQ multiplex PCR, the repertoire was profiled, and TCRdb retains in-frame clones only, with some absent. The table lists about 170,000 clones, around 74% of them singletons, with around 3.2% in the top ten. The sequencing input was PBMCs. The receptor was isolated from a female donor in good health and CMV-seronegative.

DNA of the CDR3: TGTGCCAGCAGCGATACAGCCAACACTGAAGCTTTCTTT. As protein: CASSDTANTEAFF. The J gene is TRBJ1-1, the V gene TRBV9; D is unclear. This CDR3 has 13 residues. Trimming took off 3 bases at V and 2 bases at J, with 8 bases between the two ends. Germline V gives CDR1 SGDLS, CDR2 YYNGEE.